Sequencing of this T cell receptor beta chain was carried out in a study of T cell repertoires in cytomegalovirus infection. Across the whole study: Public TCR beta signatures marked donors with CMV infection and the matching HLA.

Many counts were recorded for this clonotype. Its antigen is unknown. Study conclusions and caveats: Totalled public TCR beta family frequency picked out people who carried CMV plus the relevant HLA. HLA-C-restricted, CMV-specific TCR beta clonotypes were dominant ex vivo.

A single record per CDR3 protein comes from TCRdb applying MiXCR to the reads. The sample contains approximately 500,000 distinct CDR3 sequences, 16% of which appear only once. Trimming removed 0 bases from V and 7 bases from J; junction bases left unmatched: 14. Looked up from germline, CDR1 is SEHNR and CDR2 is FQNEAQ (reference sequence). The CDR3 runs to 17 residues. The sequence was collected from a human donor in good health (CMV status not recorded). Some clones in this sample may be carry-over from other donors' samples. The chain joins TRBV7-9 to TRBJ1-2; 7 bases fit TRBD1. The sequenced material came from CD8+ T cells from PBMCs. CDR3 in DNA: TGTGCCAGCAGCTTAGCATTGGGGACAGACCGGACCTTTGGCTACACCTTC. Encoded protein: CASSLALGTDRTFGYTF. The entire variable domain, with the rest obtained from reference TRBV7-9 and TRBJ1-2, is as follows: DTGVSQNPRHKITKRGQNVTFRCDPISEHNRLYWYRQTLGQGPEFLTYFQNEAQLEKSRLLSDRFSAERPKGSFSTLEIQRTEQGDSAMYLCASSLALGTDRTFGYTFGSGTRLTVV.